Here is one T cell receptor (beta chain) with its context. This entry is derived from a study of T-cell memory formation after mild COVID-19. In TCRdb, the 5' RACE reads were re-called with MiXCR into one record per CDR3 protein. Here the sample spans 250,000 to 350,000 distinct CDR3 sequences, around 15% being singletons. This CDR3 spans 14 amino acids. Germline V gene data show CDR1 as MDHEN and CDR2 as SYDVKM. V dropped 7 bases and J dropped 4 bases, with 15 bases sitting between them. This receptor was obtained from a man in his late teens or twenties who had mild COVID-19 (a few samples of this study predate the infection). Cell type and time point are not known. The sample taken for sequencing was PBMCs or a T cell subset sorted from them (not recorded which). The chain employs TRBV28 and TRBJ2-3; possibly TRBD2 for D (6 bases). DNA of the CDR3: TGTGCCAGCACCTCAGGCGGGGTCCCAGATACGCAGTATTTT. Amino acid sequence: CASTSGGVPDTQYF.